Each of the 17 T cell receptor beta chains below was sequenced from the same sample in a study of control samples from healthy donors and cancer patients. The method was immunoSEQ multiplex PCR; TCRdb's version includes in-frame clones alone and lacks a portion of them. The data contain approximately 52,000 clones, approximately 91% of them singletons. The sequencing input was blood. These receptor sequences come from a man aged 50-59 years in good health.

This chain connects TRBV10-2 to TRBJ2-7; 8 bases are a match to TRBD1. CDR3 length equals 15 residues. With V trimmed by 8 bases and J by 4 bases, 13 bases remained unmatched. Germline loops: CDR1 WSHSY, CDR2 SAAADI. As DNA, the CDR3 is TGCGCCAGCCATCCCCGGGACAGGAAAACTTACGAGCAGTACTTC. This sequence encodes CASHPRDRKTYEQYF.

This chain links TRBV13 with TRBJ2-7; D gene uncertain. The CDR3 has 13 residues. V lost 3 bases to trimming and J lost 2 bases, with 8 bases between them. From germline, CDR1 is PRHDT and CDR2 FYEKMQ (reference sequence). The CDR3 here is CASSLAATYEQYF. The CDR3 DNA reads as TGTGCCAGCAGCTTGGCCGCTACCTACGAGCAGTACTTC.

This chain links TRBV9 with TRBJ2-7; TRBD2 matches 11 bases. With 4 bases clipped from V and 3 bases from J, the junction kept 3 bases outside the gene matches. From germline, CDR1 is SGDLS and CDR2 YYNGEE. The CDR3 has 14 residues. CDR3 sequence reads: CASSLGLADYEQYF. The CDR3 DNA follows: TGTGCCAGCAGCTTGGGACTAGCGGACTACGAGCAGTACTTC.

J is TRBJ2-2 and V is TRBV7-9, with D hard to call. From germline, CDR1 is SEHNR and CDR2 FQNEAQ (reference sequence). The CDR3 length is 14 residues. V lost 5 bases, J lost 2 bases, and 9 bases lay in between. CDR3 sequence: CASSISANTGELFF. Here the CDR3 DNA reads TGTGCCAGCAGCATTAGTGCAAACACCGGGGAGCTGTTTTTT.

The chain uses TRBV5-6 and TRBJ1-2; D not certain. The CDR3 has 13 amino acids. Germline V lookup: CDR1 SGHDT, CDR2 YYEEEE. V was clipped by 0 bases and J by 3 bases, with 6 bases between them. As DNA, the CDR3 is TGTGCCAGCAGCTTGGTGGGAGACTATGGCTACACCTTC. Amino acid sequence: CASSLVGDYGYTF.

This chain links TRBV7-2 with TRBJ1-2, with D maybe TRBD1 (5 bases). Germline CDR1 SGHTA, CDR2 FQGNSA. CDR3 length equals 14 residues. V was cut by 5 bases and J by 8 bases, with 18 bases left in between. The CDR3 sequence: CASSTPGGGLGYTF. CDR3 sequence (DNA): TGTGCCAGCAGCACCCCAGGCGGGGGGTTGGGCTACACCTTC. Supplemented by reference TRBV7-2 and TRBJ1-2, the full variable domain reads GAGVSQSPSNKVTEKGKDVELRCDPISGHTALYWYRQSLGQGLEFLIYFQGNSAPDKSGLPSDRFSAERTGGSVSTLTIQRTQQEDSAVYLCASSTPGGGLGYTFGSGTRLTVV.

The chain is built from TRBV20-1 and TRBJ1-5; D might be TRBD1 (5 bases). V dropped 3 bases and J dropped 5 bases, with 17 bases sitting between them. The CDR3 consists of 15 residues. Per the germline V gene, CDR1 is DFQATT and CDR2 is SNEGSKA (reference sequence). In nucleotides, the CDR3 is TGCAGTGCTAGTAGCGGCGGGGCACGGGATCAGCCCCAGCATTTT. This sequence encodes CSASSGGARDQPQHF.

This rearrangement joins TRBV5-4 to TRBJ1-2; D is uncertain. With 2 bases removed from V and 4 bases from J, the gap between germline ends came to 15 bases. The CDR3 length is 15 residues. Germline assignment: CDR1 SGHNT and CDR2 YYREEE (reference sequence). CDR3 region: CASSLEALRAYGYTF. In DNA, the CDR3 is TGTGCCAGCAGCTTAGAGGCCTTGCGGGCCTATGGCTACACCTTC.

The chain joins TRBV19 to TRBJ2-5; TRBD2 aligns across 8 bases. Germline V gene lookup returns CDR1 LNHDA and CDR2 SQIVND (reference sequence). This CDR3 is 15 amino acids long. V gave up 5 bases and J gave up 1 base; unmatched junction bases: 6. CDR3 region: CASSHPGGGQETQYF. For the CDR3, the DNA is TGTGCCAGTAGTCACCCCGGGGGGGGCCAAGAGACCCAGTACTTC.

There are a few counts of this clone. V gene TRBV28 combines with J gene TRBJ2-7, with TRBD2 identical over 10 bases. V shed 4 bases and J 4 bases; nucleotides not matched to a gene: 10. In germline, CDR1 is MDHEN, CDR2 SYDVKM. This CDR3 has 16 amino acids. The CDR3 DNA sequence: TGTGCCAGCAGTTCGGGTACTAGCGGGACTATTTACGAGCAGTACTTC. Its translation: CASSSGTSGTIYEQYF.

V is TRBV4-1 and J is TRBJ2-7; weak D call: TRBD2 (5 bases). V lost 0 bases and J lost 3, with 15 bases in between. The CDR3 totals 16 residues. Germline V gene data show CDR1 as MGHRA and CDR2 as YSYEKL. This CDR3 reads CASSQDAGYLYYEQYF. The CDR3 nucleotides are TGCGCCAGCAGCCAAGACGCGGGTTATCTTTACTACGAGCAGTACTTC.

V gene TRBV5-5 combines with J gene TRBJ1-3; D is perhaps TRBD1 (5 bases). Germline V gene sequence: CDR1 SGHKS, CDR2 YYEKEE (reference sequence). Trimming cost V 3 bases and J 4 bases, with 17 bases left between them. CDR3 length: 16 amino acids. The CDR3 sequence: CASSWDPASKGNTIYF. The CDR3 DNA is TGTGCCAGCAGCTGGGACCCTGCTTCAAAAGGAAACACCATATATTTT.

This chain uses TRBV7-6 with TRBJ2-3; 12 bases are shared with TRBD2. Trimming removed 4 bases from V and 0 bases from J; junction bases left unmatched: 5. The CDR3 length is 17 residues. Germline CDR1 SGHVS, CDR2 FNYEAQ. CDR3 protein: CASSSSGRAISTDTQYF. DNA for the CDR3: TGTGCCAGCAGCTCTAGCGGGAGGGCCATTAGCACAGATACGCAGTATTTT.

The chain links TRBV28 to TRBJ2-2; maybe TRBD2 (6 bases). Germline V gene data show CDR1 as MDHEN and CDR2 as SYDVKM. The CDR3 runs to 15 residues. The V end was cut by 6 bases, the J end by 5 bases, with 16 bases between. CDR3 residues: CASSSPGLGTGELFF. DNA for the CDR3: TGTGCCAGCAGCTCCCCGGGACTGGGGACCGGGGAGCTGTTTTTT.

V is TRBV10-3 and J is TRBJ1-1; a weak D match, TRBD1 (5 bases). In germline, CDR1 is ENHRY, CDR2 SYGVKD. V lost 6 bases and J 5 bases, leaving 16 bases between the germline ends. The CDR3 loop spans 14 amino acids. CDR3 residues: CAIREGQGGTEAFF. The CDR3 DNA reads TGTGCCATCAGGGAAGGGCAGGGAGGAACTGAAGCTTTCTTT.

The V and J genes are TRBV28 and TRBJ1-5; D ambiguous. This CDR3 contains 13 residues. CDR1 and CDR2 from the germline V gene are MDHEN and SYDVKM. V lost 6 bases to trimming and J lost 0 bases, with 6 bases between them. In DNA, the CDR3 is TGTGCCAGCAGGGGGAGTAGCAATCAGCCCCAGCATTTT. This codes for CASRGSSNQPQHF.

This sequence joins TRBV7-9 and TRBJ1-1, with 10 bases that match TRBD1. V lost 5 bases, J lost 1 base, and 4 bases stayed unmatched. The CDR3 runs 15 residues. Germline assignment: CDR1 SEHNR and CDR2 FQNEAQ (reference sequence). The CDR3 loop is CASSLGQGENTEAFF. In DNA form, the CDR3 reads TGTGCCAGCAGCCTTGGACAGGGGGAGAACACTGAAGCTTTCTTT.